This T cell receptor beta chain was documented in a study of blood T cell repertoires in COVID-19. The overall study: Sites in the United States, Italy and Spain provided acute and convalescent COVID-19 samples. PBMCs, B-cell-depleted T cells, or T cells provided the cDNA or gDNA that made up the material.

Profiling relied on immunoSEQ multiplex PCR, and the TCRdb table lists in-frame clones only, not all of them. The sample has over 45,000 clones, 76% seen once. This CDR3 region has 14 residues. The V end lost 1 base, the J end lost 4 bases, and 8 bases lay between the germline ends. Germline V CDR1 and CDR2: SGHTS, YDEGEE. Input material: peripheral blood. The receptor was isolated from a man aged 50-60 years with active or convalescent COVID-19. This chain joins TRBV5-8 and TRBJ2-2; D remains ambiguous. CDR3 in amino acids: CASSLRLVTGELFF. As DNA, the CDR3 is TGTGCCAGCAGCTTGCGACTGGTCACCGGGGAGCTGTTTTTT.